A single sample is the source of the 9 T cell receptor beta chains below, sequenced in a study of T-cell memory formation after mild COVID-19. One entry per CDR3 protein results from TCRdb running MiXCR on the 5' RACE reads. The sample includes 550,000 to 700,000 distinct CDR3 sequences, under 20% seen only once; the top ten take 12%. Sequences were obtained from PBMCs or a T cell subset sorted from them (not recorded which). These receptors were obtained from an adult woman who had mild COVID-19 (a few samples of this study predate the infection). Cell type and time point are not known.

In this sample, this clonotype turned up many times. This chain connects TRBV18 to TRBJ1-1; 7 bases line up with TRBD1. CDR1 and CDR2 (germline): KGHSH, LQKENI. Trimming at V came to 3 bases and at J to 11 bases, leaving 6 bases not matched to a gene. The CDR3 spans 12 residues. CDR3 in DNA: TGTGCCAGCTCACCGATCCAGGGGGAGGCTTTCTTT. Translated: CASSPIQGEAFF.

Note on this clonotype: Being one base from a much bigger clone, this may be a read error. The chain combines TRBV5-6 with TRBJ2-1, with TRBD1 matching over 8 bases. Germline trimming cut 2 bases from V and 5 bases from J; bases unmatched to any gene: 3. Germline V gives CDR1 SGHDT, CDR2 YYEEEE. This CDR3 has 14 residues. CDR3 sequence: CASSFGTGNNEQFF. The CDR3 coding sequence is TGTGCCAGCAGCTTTGGGACAGGAAACAATGAGCAGTTCTTC.

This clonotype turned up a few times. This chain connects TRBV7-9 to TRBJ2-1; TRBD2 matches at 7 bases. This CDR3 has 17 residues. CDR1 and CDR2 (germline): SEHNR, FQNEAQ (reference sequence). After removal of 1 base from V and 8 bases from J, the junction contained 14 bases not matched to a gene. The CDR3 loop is CASSLVRLRESLDEQFF. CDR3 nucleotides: TGTGCCAGCAGCTTAGTTCGTCTGCGGGAGTCACTCGATGAGCAGTTCTTC.

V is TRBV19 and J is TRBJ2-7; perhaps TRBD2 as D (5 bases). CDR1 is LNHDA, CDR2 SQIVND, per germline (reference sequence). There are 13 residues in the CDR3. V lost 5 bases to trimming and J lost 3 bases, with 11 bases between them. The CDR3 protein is CASSANRDYEQYF. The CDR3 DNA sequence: TGTGCCAGTAGTGCAAACCGGGACTACGAGCAGTACTTC.

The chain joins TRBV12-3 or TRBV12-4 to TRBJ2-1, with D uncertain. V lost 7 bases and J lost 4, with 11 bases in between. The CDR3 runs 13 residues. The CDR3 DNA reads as TGTGCCAGCACTCACCTCGGATACAATGAGCAGTTCTTC. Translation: CASTHLGYNEQFF.

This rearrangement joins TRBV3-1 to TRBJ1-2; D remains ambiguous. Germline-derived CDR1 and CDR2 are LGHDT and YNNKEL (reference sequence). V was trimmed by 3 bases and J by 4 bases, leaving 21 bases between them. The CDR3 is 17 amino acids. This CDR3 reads CASSQWSIRLRGYGYTF. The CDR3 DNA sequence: TGTGCCAGCAGCCAGTGGAGCATCCGACTGAGAGGCTATGGCTACACCTTC.

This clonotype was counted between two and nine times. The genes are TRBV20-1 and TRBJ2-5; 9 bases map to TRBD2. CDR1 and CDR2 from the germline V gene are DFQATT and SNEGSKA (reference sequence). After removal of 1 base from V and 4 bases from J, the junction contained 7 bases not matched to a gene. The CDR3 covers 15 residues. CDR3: CSARVGGGASETQYF. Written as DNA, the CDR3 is TGCAGTGCTAGAGTTGGCGGGGGGGCCTCAGAGACCCAGTACTTC.

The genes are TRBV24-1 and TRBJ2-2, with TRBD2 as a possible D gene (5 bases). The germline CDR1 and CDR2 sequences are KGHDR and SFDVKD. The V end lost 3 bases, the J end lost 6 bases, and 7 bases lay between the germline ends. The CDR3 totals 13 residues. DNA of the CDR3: TGTGCCACCAGTGATGAGGGCTCCGGGGAGCTGTTTTTT. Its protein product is CATSDEGSGELFF.

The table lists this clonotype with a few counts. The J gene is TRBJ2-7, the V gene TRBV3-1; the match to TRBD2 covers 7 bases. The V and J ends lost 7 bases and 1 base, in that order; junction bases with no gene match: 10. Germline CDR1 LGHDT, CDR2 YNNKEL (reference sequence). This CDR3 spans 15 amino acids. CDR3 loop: CASTYPSGLSYEQYF. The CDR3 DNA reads TGTGCCAGCACATACCCTAGCGGCTTATCCTACGAGCAGTACTTC.